This section outlines one T cell receptor beta chain sequence together with its context. Germline V lookup: CDR1 GTSNPN, CDR2 SVGIG (reference sequence). This CDR3 comprises 15 residues. J lost 1 base, V lost 0 bases, and 3 bases had no gene match. TCRdb's copy holds only in-frame clones and misses some; the assay was immunoSEQ multiplex PCR. The data show under 250,000 clones, approximately 90% seen once. The data derive from a study of blood T cell repertoires in COVID-19. Study-level information: Researchers got acute and convalescent COVID-19 samples from the United States, Italy and Spain.

Participants, about 18 to 90 years old, spanned some 23 US areas. The chain carries TRBV30 and TRBJ2-7, with 10 bases matching TRBD2. What was sequenced was PBMCs or T cells enriched from blood (not recorded which). This clonotype was sampled from a man in his thirties or forties who had recovered from COVID-19. CDR3 sequence: CAWSVWTSGSYEQYF. DNA for the CDR3: TGTGCCTGGAGTGTTTGGACTAGCGGATCCTACGAGCAGTACTTC. The full variable domain, rest sourced from reference TRBV30 and TRBJ2-7, is SQTIHQWPATLVQPVGSPLSLECTVEGTSNPNLYWYRQAAGRGLQLLFYSVGIGQISSEVPQNLSASRPQDRQFILSSKKLLLSDSGFYLCAWSVWTSGSYEQYFGPGTRLTVT.